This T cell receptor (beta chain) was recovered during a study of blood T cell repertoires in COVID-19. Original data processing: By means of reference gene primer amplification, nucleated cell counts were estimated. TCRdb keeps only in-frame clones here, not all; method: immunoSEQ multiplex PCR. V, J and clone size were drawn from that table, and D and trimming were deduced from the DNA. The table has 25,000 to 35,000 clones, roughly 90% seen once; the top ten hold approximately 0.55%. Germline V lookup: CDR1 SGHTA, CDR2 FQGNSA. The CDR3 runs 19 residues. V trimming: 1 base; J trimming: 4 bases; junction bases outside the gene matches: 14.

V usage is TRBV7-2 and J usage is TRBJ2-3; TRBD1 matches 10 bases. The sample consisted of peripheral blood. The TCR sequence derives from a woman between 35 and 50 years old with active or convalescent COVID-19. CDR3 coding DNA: TGTGCCAGCAGCTTAGAGTGGGGAGGGACAGGGGCCGAGTCAGATACGCAGTATTTT. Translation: CASSLEWGGTGAESDTQYF.